A single sample gave rise to the 15 T cell receptor beta chains below, sequenced in a study of control samples from healthy donors and cancer patients. Method: immunoSEQ multiplex PCR; TCRdb's copy keeps in-frame clones and lacks some. In the table there are over 30,000 clones, about 86% of which are singletons. Source material: PBMCs. Receptors originate from a woman aged 35 to 49 with lung cancer.

The J gene is TRBJ1-5, the V gene TRBV20-1; perhaps TRBD1 as D (5 bases). CDR3 length: 15 residues. Germline CDR1 reads DFQATT; CDR2 reads SNEGSKA (reference sequence). Trimming pared 3 bases from V and 4 bases from J, leaving 16 bases between. CDR3 amino acids: CSASRPGLTNQPQHF. Here the CDR3 DNA reads TGCAGTGCTAGTAGGCCGGGACTTACTAATCAGCCCCAGCATTTT.

The chain recombines TRBV6-5 with TRBJ1-6, with D maybe TRBD1 (5 bases). Looked up from germline, CDR1 is MNHEY and CDR2 is SVGAGI. The CDR3 is 14 amino acids. With 4 bases removed from V and 14 bases from J, the gap between germline ends came to 18 bases. CDR3 protein: CASSFERGPETLHF. DNA of the CDR3: TGTGCCAGCAGTTTCGAGAGGGGTCCCGAAACCCTCCACTTT.

This chain links TRBV27 with TRBJ1-5, with D perhaps matching TRBD1 (6 bases). Germline loops: CDR1 MNHEY, CDR2 SMNVEV (reference sequence). This CDR3 comprises 14 residues. V lost 3 bases and J lost 6, with 12 bases in between. As DNA, the CDR3 is TGTGCCAGCAGTTTGACAGGTCAGAGTCAGCCCCAGCATTTT. Its translation: CASSLTGQSQPQHF.

Only a few counts were recorded for this clone. The chain has TRBV5-5 and TRBJ2-5; TRBD2 agrees at 7 bases. V lost 1 base, J lost 4 bases, and 4 bases stayed unmatched. Germline V lookup: CDR1 SGHKS, CDR2 YYEKEE (reference sequence). This CDR3 has 14 residues. CDR3 protein: CASSLPRGTETQYF. In DNA form, the CDR3 reads TGTGCCAGCAGCTTGCCGCGGGGGACAGAGACCCAGTACTTC.

Notes on this clone: A read error may account for a junction end that differs from germline. The V call is TRBV4-2, the J call TRBJ1-5; tentatively, D is TRBD1 (5 bases). Per germline, CDR1 LGHNA and CDR2 YNFKEQ. This CDR3 contains 15 residues. CDR3 in amino acids: CTSTQSRVGHQPQHF. In nucleotides, the CDR3 is TGTACCAGCACCCAAAGCAGGGTGGGGCACCAGCCCCAGCATTTT.

V gene TRBV24-1 combines with J gene TRBJ2-1, with TRBD2 matching over 7 bases. The trim removed 3 bases at V and 5 bases at J, leaving 6 bases unmatched. Germline CDR1 and CDR2: KGHDR and SFDVKD. This CDR3 region has 15 residues. The CDR3 DNA sequence: TGTGCCACCAGTGATGTGCGGGGGAGTCACAATGAGCAGTTCTTC. Protein: CATSDVRGSHNEQFF.

In its sample, this clone was seen once. This chain joins TRBV27 and TRBJ2-7; no definite D call. V was clipped by 3 bases and J by 4 bases, with 10 bases between them. The CDR3 length is 13 residues. CDR1 is MNHEY, CDR2 SMNVEV, per germline (reference sequence). The CDR3 DNA reads TGTGCCAGCAGTTTCATGTACGGGTACGAGCAGTACTTC. Translated: CASSFMYGYEQYF.

The table lists this clone with a few counts. The chain couples TRBV2 to TRBJ1-5, with a possible D match to TRBD1 (5 bases). The CDR3 consists of 13 residues. Germline V gene lookup returns CDR1 SNHLY and CDR2 FYNNEI. The V and J ends lost 4 bases and 1 base respectively, with 5 bases between them. CDR3 sequence reads: CASSGGSNQPQHF. Here the CDR3 DNA reads TGTGCCAGCAGTGGGGGGAGCAATCAGCCCCAGCATTTT.

The chain links TRBV7-9 to TRBJ1-1; no definite D call. The germline V and J ends were trimmed by 5 bases and 1 base, with 11 bases remaining between them. Germline V CDR1 and CDR2: SEHNR, FQNEAQ (reference sequence). CDR3 length: 14 residues. The CDR3 sequence is CASSPDGRNTEAFF. The DNA for the CDR3 is TGTGCCAGCAGCCCTGACGGACGGAACACTGAAGCTTTCTTT. Based on the CDR3 plus reference TRBV7-9 and TRBJ1-1, the full variable domain is DTGVSQNPRHKITKRGQNVTFRCDPISEHNRLYWYRQTLGQGPEFLTYFQNEAQLEKSRLLSDRFSAERPKGSFSTLEIQRTEQGDSAMYLCASSPDGRNTEAFFGQGTRLTVV.

This chain connects TRBV27 to TRBJ2-1, with 10 bases that match TRBD1. Trimming cost V 5 bases and J 4 bases; bases outside gene matches: 8. This CDR3 comprises 16 residues. The germline V gene has CDR1 MNHEY and CDR2 SMNVEV (reference sequence). CDR3 in amino acids: CASSLTGTGAYNEQFF. DNA for the CDR3: TGTGCCAGCAGTCTGACCGGGACAGGGGCATACAATGAGCAGTTCTTC.

The gene calls are TRBV7-2 and TRBJ1-6; D call uncertain. V was cut by 1 base and J by 8 bases, with 9 bases left in between. CDR1 SGHTA and CDR2 FQGNSA come from the germline V gene. This CDR3 is 14 amino acids long. The CDR3 sequence is CASSLDPGHSPLHF. CDR3 sequence (DNA): TGTGCCAGCAGCTTAGACCCTGGACATTCACCCCTCCACTTT. The complete variable domain, with remaining parts taken from reference TRBV7-2 and TRBJ1-6, reads GAGVSQSPSNKVTEKGKDVELRCDPISGHTALYWYRQSLGQGLEFLIYFQGNSAPDKSGLPSDRFSAERTGGSVSTLTIQRTQQEDSAVYLCASSLDPGHSPLHFGNGTRLTVT.

Turning to this clone: A much larger clone differs by one base, so this may be a read error. Other DNA sequences in this specimen translate into the identical CDR3. The chain is built from TRBV6-1 and TRBJ2-3; 13 positions match TRBD2. The ends lost 2 bases at V and 4 bases at J; junction bases unmatched: 0. The germline V gene encodes CDR1 MNHNS and CDR2 SASEGT. This CDR3 region has 15 residues. In nucleotides, the CDR3 is TGTGCCAGCAGTGAAACTAGCGGGGGGGCAGATACGCAGTATTTT. This translates into CASSETSGGADTQYF.

The chain recombines TRBV30 with TRBJ1-6; TRBD1 might be the D (6 bases). There are 15 residues in the CDR3. Germline V gives CDR1 GTSNPN, CDR2 SVGIG (reference sequence). Trimming removed 3 bases from V and 6 bases from J, with 15 bases in between. CDR3 protein: CAWSLNRVLNSPLHF. The CDR3 nucleotides are TGTGCCTGGAGCCTAAACAGGGTTCTTAATTCACCCCTCCACTTT.

This sequence joins TRBV21-1 and TRBJ2-7; TRBD1, as called in the table, went unchecked against the DNA. TRBV21-1 is shown as a pseudogene. The CDR3 extends over 17 amino acids. The DNA for the CDR3 is TGTGCCAGCAGCAAAGAGGTTCTGGGGGACAACACCTACGAGCAGTACTTC. Translation gives CASSKEVLGDNTYEQYF.

This clone was detected only a few times. V and J are TRBV19 and TRBJ1-1; 9 bases are shared with TRBD1. V was pared by 4 bases and J by 4 bases, with 4 bases of the junction left unmatched. The germline gives CDR1 LNHDA, CDR2 SQIVND (reference sequence). The CDR3 consists of 14 residues. In DNA form, the CDR3 reads TGTGCCAGTAGTACGACAGGGGGAAGCACTGAAGCTTTCTTT. It codes for CASSTTGGSTEAFF.